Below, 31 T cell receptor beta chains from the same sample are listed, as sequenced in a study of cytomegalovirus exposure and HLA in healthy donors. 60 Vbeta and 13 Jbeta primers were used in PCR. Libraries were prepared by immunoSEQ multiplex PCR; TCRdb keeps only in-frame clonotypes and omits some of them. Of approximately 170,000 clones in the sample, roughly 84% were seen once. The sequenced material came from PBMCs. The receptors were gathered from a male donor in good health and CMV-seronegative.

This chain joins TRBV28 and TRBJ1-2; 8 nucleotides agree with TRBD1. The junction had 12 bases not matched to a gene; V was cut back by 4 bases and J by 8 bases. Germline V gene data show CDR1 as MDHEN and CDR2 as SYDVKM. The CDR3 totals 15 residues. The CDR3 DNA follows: TGTGCCAGCAGTTCAATATGGACAGGGTGGGAGGGCTACACCTTC. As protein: CASSSIWTGWEGYTF.

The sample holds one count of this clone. Here the CDR3 reads CASRGGRGTEAFF. As DNA, the CDR3 is TGTGCCAGCAGGGGGGGGAGGGGCACTGAAGCTTTCTTT. V and J are TRBV27 and TRBJ1-1; tentatively, D is TRBD1 (5 bases). The V gene's germline CDR1 is MNHEY and CDR2 SMNVEV (reference sequence). The CDR3 totals 13 residues. V was pared by 6 bases and J by 4 bases, with 12 bases between.

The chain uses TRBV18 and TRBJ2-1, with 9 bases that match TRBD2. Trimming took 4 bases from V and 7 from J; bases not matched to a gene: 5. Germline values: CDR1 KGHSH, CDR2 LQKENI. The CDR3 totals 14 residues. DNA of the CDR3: TGTGCCAGCTCACTGGGACTAGCACCTAATGAGCAGTTCTTC. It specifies CASSLGLAPNEQFF.

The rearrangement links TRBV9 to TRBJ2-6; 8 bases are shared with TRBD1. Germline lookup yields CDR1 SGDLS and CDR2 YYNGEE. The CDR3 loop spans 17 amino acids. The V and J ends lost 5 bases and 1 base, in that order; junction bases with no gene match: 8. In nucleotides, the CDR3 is TGTGCCAGCAGAGCCGGGACAGGACGTTCTGGGGCCAACGTCCTGACTTTC. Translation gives CASRAGTGRSGANVLTF.

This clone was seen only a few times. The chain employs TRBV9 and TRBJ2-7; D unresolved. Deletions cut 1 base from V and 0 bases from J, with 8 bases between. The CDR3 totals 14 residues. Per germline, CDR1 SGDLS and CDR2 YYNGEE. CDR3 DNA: TGTGCCAGCAGCGTATCTGCGGACTCCTACGAGCAGTACTTC. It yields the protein CASSVSADSYEQYF.

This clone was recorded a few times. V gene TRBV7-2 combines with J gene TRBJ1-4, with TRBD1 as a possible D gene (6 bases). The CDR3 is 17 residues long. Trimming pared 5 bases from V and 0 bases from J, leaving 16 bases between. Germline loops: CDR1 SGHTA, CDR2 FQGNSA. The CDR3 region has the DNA TGTGCCAGCAGCCTAGGACAGCCCATTACAACTAATGAAAAACTGTTTTTT. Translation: CASSLGQPITTNEKLFF.

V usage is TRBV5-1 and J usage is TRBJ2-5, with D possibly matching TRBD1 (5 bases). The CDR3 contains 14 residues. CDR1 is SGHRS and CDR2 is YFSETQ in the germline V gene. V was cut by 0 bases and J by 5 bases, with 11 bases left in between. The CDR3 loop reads CASSLGAGLETQYF. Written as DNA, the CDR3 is TGCGCCAGCAGCTTGGGGGCAGGGTTGGAGACCCAGTACTTC. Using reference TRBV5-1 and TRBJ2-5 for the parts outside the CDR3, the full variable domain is KAGVTQTPRYLIKTRGQQVTLSCSPISGHRSVSWYQQTPGQGLQFLFEYFSETQRNKGNFPGRFSGRQFSNSRSEMNVSTLELGDSALYLCASSLGAGLETQYFGPGTRLLVL.

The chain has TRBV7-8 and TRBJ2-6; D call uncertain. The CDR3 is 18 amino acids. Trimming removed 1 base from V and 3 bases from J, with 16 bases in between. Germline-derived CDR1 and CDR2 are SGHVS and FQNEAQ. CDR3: CASSLVSQLVDGANVLTF. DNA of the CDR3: TGTGCCAGCAGCTTAGTATCACAGCTGGTGGATGGGGCCAACGTCCTGACTTTC. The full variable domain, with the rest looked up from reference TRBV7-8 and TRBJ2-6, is GAGVSQSPRYKVAKRGQDVALRCDPISGHVSLFWYQQALGQGPEFLTYFQNEAQLDKSGLPSDRFFAERPEGSVSTLKIQRTQQEDSAVYLCASSLVSQLVDGANVLTFGAGSRLTVL.

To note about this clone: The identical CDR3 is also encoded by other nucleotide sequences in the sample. CDR3 sequence: CASSLGANQPQHF. CDR3 nucleotides: TGCGCCAGCAGCTTGGGGGCCAATCAGCCCCAGCATTTT. This chain connects TRBV5-1 to TRBJ1-5; D uncertain. The ends were cut back, 0 bases at V and 3 bases at J, with 4 bases in the middle. Per the germline V gene, CDR1 is SGHRS and CDR2 is YFSETQ. The CDR3 has 13 amino acids.

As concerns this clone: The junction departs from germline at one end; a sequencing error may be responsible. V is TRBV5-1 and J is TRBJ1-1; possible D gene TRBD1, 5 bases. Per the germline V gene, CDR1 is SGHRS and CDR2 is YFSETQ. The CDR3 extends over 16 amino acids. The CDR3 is CASSLASGRSGTGAFF. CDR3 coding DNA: TGCGCCAGCAGCTTGGCCAGTGGCCGCAGCGGGACTGGAGCTTTCTTT. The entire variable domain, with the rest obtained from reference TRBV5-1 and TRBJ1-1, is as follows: KAGVTQTPRYLIKTRGQQVTLSCSPISGHRSVSWYQQTPGQGLQFLFEYFSETQRNKGNFPGRFSGRQFSNSRSEMNVSTLELGDSALYLCASSLASGRSGTGAFFGQGTRLTVV.

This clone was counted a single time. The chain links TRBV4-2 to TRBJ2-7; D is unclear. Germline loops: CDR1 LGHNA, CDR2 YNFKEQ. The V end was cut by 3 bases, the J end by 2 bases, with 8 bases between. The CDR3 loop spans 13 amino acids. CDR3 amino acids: CASSHQEAYEQYF. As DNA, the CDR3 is TGTGCCAGCAGCCACCAGGAAGCCTACGAGCAGTACTTC.

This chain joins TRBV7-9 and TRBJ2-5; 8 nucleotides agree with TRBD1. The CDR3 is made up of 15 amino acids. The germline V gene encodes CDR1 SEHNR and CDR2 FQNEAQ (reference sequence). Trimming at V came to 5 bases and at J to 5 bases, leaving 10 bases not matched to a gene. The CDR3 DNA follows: TGTGCCAGCAGCGGGGGACAGGTGAGCCTCGAGACCCAGTACTTC. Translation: CASSGGQVSLETQYF.

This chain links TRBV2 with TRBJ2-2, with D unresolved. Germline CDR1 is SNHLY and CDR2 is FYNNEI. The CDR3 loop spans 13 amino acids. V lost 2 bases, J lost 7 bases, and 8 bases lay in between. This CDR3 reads CASSETLGGELFF. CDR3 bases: TGTGCCAGCAGTGAAACCCTAGGCGGGGAGCTGTTTTTT.

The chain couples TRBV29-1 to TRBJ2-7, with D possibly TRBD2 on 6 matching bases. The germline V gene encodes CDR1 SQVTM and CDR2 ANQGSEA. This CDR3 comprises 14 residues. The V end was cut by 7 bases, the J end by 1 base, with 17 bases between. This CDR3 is CSACPGGLSYEQYF. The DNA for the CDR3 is TGCAGCGCCTGCCCCGGGGGTCTTTCCTACGAGCAGTACTTC.

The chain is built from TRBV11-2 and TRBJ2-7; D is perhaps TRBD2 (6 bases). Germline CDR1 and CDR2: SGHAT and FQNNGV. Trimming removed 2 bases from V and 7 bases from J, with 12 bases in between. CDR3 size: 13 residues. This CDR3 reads CASSLISAGEQYF. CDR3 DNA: TGTGCCAGCAGCTTAATCTCCGCGGGGGAGCAGTACTTC.

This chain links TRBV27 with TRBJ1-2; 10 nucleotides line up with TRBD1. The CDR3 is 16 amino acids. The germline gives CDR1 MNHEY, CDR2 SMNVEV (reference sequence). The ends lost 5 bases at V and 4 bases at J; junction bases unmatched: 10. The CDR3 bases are TGTGCCAGCAGTACCCGGACAGGGGGTAGGCCCTATGGCTACACCTTC. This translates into CASSTRTGGRPYGYTF.

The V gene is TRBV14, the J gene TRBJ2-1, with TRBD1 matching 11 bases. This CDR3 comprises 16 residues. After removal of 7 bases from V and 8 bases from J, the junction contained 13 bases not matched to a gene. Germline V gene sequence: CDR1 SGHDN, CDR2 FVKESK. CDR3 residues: CASTTNSGTGGHEQFF. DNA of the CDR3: TGTGCCAGCACCACGAACTCCGGGACAGGGGGTCATGAGCAGTTCTTC.

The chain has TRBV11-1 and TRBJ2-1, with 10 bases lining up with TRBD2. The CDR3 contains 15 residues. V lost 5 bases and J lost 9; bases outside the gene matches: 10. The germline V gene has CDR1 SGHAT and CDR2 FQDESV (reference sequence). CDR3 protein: CASSPGLAGVAEQFF. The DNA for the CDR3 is TGTGCCAGCAGCCCAGGCCTAGCGGGAGTCGCTGAGCAGTTCTTC.

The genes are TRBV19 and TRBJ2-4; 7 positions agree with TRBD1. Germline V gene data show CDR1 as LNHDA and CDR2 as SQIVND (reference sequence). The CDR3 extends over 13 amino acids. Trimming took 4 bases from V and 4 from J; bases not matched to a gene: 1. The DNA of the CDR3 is TGTGCCAGTAGTAGGGGACAGAAAAACATTCAGTACTTC. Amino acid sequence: CASSRGQKNIQYF.

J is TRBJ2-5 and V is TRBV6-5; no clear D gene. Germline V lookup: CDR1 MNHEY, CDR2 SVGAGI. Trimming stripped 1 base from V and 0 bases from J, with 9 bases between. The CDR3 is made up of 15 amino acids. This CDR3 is CASSYFRQDQETQYF. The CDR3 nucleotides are TGTGCCAGCAGTTACTTTCGCCAGGACCAAGAGACCCAGTACTTC.

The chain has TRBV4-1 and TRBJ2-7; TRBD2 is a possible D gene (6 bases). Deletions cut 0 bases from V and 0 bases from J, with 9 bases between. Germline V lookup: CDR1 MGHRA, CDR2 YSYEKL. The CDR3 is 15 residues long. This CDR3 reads CASSQDAGLSYEQYF. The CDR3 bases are TGCGCCAGCAGCCAAGACGCGGGGCTCTCCTACGAGCAGTACTTC.

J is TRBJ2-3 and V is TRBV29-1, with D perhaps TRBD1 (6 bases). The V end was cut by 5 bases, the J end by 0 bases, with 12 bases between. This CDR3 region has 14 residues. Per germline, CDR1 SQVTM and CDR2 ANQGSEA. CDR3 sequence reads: CSVIGRGSTDTQYF. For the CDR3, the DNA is TGCAGCGTTATAGGAAGGGGGAGCACAGATACGCAGTATTTT.

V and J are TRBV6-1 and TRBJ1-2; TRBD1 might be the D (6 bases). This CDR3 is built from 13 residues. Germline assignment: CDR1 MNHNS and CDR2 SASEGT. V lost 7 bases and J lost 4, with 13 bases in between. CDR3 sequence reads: CASIDRSGYGYTF. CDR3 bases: TGTGCCAGCATTGACAGGTCCGGCTATGGCTACACCTTC.

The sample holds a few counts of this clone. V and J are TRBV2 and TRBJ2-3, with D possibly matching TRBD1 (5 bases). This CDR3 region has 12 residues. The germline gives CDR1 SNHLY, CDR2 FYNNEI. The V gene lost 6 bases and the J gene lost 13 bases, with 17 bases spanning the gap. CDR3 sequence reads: CASRADSSHKYF. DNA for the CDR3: TGTGCCAGCAGAGCCGACAGCTCCCATAAGTATTTT.

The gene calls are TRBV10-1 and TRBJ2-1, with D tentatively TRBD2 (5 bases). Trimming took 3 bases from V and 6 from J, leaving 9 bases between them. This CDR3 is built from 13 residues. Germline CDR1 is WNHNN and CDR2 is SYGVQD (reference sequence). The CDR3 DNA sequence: TGCGCCAGCAGTGAAGCGGTTACCAATGAGCAGTTCTTC. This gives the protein CASSEAVTNEQFF.

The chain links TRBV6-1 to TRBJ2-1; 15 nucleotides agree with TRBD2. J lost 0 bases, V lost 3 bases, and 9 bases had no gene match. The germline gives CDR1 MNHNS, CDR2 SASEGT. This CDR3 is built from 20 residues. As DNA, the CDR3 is TGTGCCAGCAGTGATGAATTCGGGACTAGCGGGAGGCTCTCCTACAATGAGCAGTTCTTC. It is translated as CASSDEFGTSGRLSYNEQFF.

The CDR3 reads CSVGSVQGWGETQYF. The CDR3 DNA sequence: TGCAGCGTTGGCTCCGTGCAGGGGTGGGGAGAGACCCAGTACTTC. The chain recombines TRBV29-1 with TRBJ2-5; maybe TRBD1 (6 bases). The CDR3 contains 15 residues. Germline V gene sequence: CDR1 SQVTM, CDR2 ANQGSEA. The V and J ends lost 4 bases and 4 bases respectively, with 19 bases between them.

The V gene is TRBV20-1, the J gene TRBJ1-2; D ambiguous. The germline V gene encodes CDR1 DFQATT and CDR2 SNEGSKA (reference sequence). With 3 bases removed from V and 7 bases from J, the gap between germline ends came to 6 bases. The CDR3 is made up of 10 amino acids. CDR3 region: CSASAGGYTF. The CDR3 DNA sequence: TGCAGTGCTAGCGCGGGTGGCTACACCTTC.

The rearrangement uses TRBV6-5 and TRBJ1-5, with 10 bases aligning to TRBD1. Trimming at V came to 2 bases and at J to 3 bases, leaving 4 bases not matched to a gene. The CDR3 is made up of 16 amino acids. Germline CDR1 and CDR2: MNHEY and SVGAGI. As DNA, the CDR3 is TGTGCCAGCAGTTACCGGGACAGGGGAACCAATCAGCCCCAGCATTTT. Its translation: CASSYRDRGTNQPQHF.

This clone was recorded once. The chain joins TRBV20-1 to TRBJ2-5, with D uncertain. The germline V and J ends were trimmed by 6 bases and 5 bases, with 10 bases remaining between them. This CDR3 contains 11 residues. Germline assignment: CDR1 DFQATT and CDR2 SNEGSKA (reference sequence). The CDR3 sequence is CSAPLGETQYF. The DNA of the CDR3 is TGCAGTGCCCCTCTCGGGGAGACCCAGTACTTC.

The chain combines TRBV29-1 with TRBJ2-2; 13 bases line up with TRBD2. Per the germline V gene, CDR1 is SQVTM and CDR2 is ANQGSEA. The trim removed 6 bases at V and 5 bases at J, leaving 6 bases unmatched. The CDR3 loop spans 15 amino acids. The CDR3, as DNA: TGCAGCGTGGGGACTAGCGGGGTTGGAACCGGGGAGCTGTTTTTT. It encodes CSVGTSGVGTGELFF.